Listed here are 14 T cell receptor beta chains from one sample, sequenced in a study of blood T cells in healthy people across ages. A J-beta primer mix and a sample-barcoded 5' primer were used in a second PCR of roughly 7 to 12 cycles. Via MiXCR, TCRdb re-called the 5' RACE reads, giving one row per CDR3 protein. Counted here are about 1.1 million distinct CDR3 sequences, more than 30% occurring once; the ten biggest clones make up roughly 13%. Sequences were obtained from blood. The receptor source for this set is a man between 18 and 35 years old in good health.

The rearrangement links TRBV6-5 to TRBJ1-2; no definite D call. The CDR3 contains 15 residues. Trimming removed 2 bases from V and 4 bases from J, with 14 bases in between. Germline V gene lookup returns CDR1 MNHEY and CDR2 SVGAGI. CDR3 loop: CASSYASFGSYGYTF. In DNA, the CDR3 is TGTGCCAGCAGTTACGCTTCCTTTGGAAGCTATGGCTACACCTTC.

V and J are TRBV12-3 or TRBV12-4 and TRBJ2-4, with D possibly matching TRBD2 (5 bases). This CDR3 comprises 11 residues. Trimming shortened V by 3 bases and J by 15 bases, and 12 bases separated the two germline ends. CDR3 in amino acids: CASSFRGFSYF. As DNA, the CDR3 is TGTGCCAGCAGTTTTCGGGGATTTTCGTACTTC.

V usage is TRBV20-1 and J usage is TRBJ1-2; 8 nucleotides agree with TRBD1. The V gene's germline CDR1 is DFQATT and CDR2 SNEGSKA (reference sequence). The V segment lost 6 bases and the J segment 1 base; nucleotides outside the gene matches: 10. CDR3 length equals 15 residues. The CDR3, as DNA: TGCAGTGCCCGGCAGGGGGCAGTAAATAACTATGGCTACACCTTC. It encodes CSARQGAVNNYGYTF.

This clonotype has more than one count but fewer than ten. This rearrangement joins TRBV7-2 to TRBJ2-3; TRBD2 is a possible D gene (7 bases). The CDR3 spans 15 residues. Trimming removed 4 bases at V and 2 bases at J, with 13 bases between. Germline V gene data show CDR1 as SGHTA and CDR2 as FQGNSA. Here the CDR3 DNA reads TGTGCCAGCAGCTCGGGGGGCCGCTACACAGATACGCAGTATTTT. Protein: CASSSGGRYTDTQYF. Filled out from reference TRBV7-2 and TRBJ2-3, the complete variable domain reads GAGVSQSPSNKVTEKGKDVELRCDPISGHTALYWYRQSLGQGLEFLIYFQGNSAPDKSGLPSDRFSAERTGGSVSTLTIQRTQQEDSAVYLCASSSGGRYTDTQYFGPGTRLTVL.

This rearrangement joins TRBV15 to TRBJ1-4, with D hard to call. The V and J ends lost 0 bases and 11 bases respectively, with 16 bases between them. Germline CDR1 reads LNHNV; CDR2 reads YYDKDF (reference sequence). This CDR3 comprises 15 residues. The CDR3 spells CATSRDAAPGGKLFF. The CDR3 nucleotides read TGTGCCACCAGCAGAGATGCGGCTCCGGGAGGGAAACTGTTTTTT.

The chain combines TRBV20-1 with TRBJ2-3; D gene unclear. V was clipped by 1 base and J by 5 bases, with 10 bases between them. CDR1 and CDR2 from the germline V gene are DFQATT and SNEGSKA (reference sequence). The CDR3 has 13 amino acids. The CDR3 nucleotides read TGCAGTGCTAGAGGAGCCGAAGGAGATACGCAGTATTTT. It specifies CSARGAEGDTQYF.

V is TRBV28 and J is TRBJ1-6; TRBD1 agrees at 9 bases. CDR1 is MDHEN, CDR2 SYDVKM, per germline. Trimming cost V 5 bases and J 8 bases; bases outside gene matches: 7. The CDR3 is 15 residues long. The CDR3 DNA follows: TGTGCCAGCAGTCCCCGGGACAGGGTTTATTCACCCCTCCACTTT. Amino acid sequence: CASSPRDRVYSPLHF. The entire variable domain, with the rest obtained from reference TRBV28 and TRBJ1-6, is as follows: DVKVTQSSRYLVKRTGEKVFLECVQDMDHENMFWYRQDPGLGLRLIYFSYDVKMKEKGDIPEGYSVSREKKERFSLILESASTNQTSMYLCASSPRDRVYSPLHFGNGTRLTVT.

This sequence joins TRBV7-3 and TRBJ2-2, with D tentatively TRBD2 (6 bases). V shed 1 base and J shed 1 base, with 10 bases lying between them. This CDR3 spans 16 amino acids. In germline, CDR1 is SGHTA, CDR2 FQGTGA. CDR3 sequence (DNA): TGTGCCAGCAGCTTAAATCGGCGGGGGAACACCGGGGAGCTGTTTTTT. Translated, it gives CASSLNRRGNTGELFF.

This clonotype showed up just once. CDR3 protein: CASSSVPPTEVYGYTF. CDR3 nucleotides: TGTGCCAGCAGTTCCGTACCCCCGACAGAGGTCTATGGCTACACCTTC. The J gene is TRBJ1-2, the V gene TRBV28, with D possibly TRBD1 on 5 matching bases. Trimming took off 4 bases at V and 4 bases at J, with 19 bases between the two ends. The germline V gene has CDR1 MDHEN and CDR2 SYDVKM. There are 16 residues in the CDR3.

This rearrangement joins TRBV20-1 to TRBJ2-7; 10 bases align to TRBD1. Per germline, CDR1 DFQATT and CDR2 SNEGSKA (reference sequence). The J segment lost 0 bases and the V segment lost 6 bases, leaving 5 bases of the junction unmatched. The length of the CDR3 is 14 residues. The CDR3, as DNA: TGCAGTGCCGAAGGGACAGGGGACTCCTACGAGCAGTACTTC. The encoded protein is CSAEGTGDSYEQYF.

This chain joins TRBV3-1 and TRBJ2-3, with D perhaps matching TRBD1 (6 bases). V shed 1 base and J shed 11 bases, with 10 bases lying between them. CDR3 length equals 12 residues. Germline V gene lookup returns CDR1 LGHDT and CDR2 YNNKEL (reference sequence). CDR3: CASSQGGRGQYF. CDR3 in DNA: TGTGCCAGCAGCCAAGGTGGCAGGGGGCAGTATTTT.

The V and J genes are TRBV7-2 and TRBJ2-3; D is undetermined. The ends were cut back, 6 bases at V and 1 base at J, with 11 bases in the middle. The CDR3 length is 14 residues. In germline, CDR1 is SGHTA, CDR2 FQGNSA. In DNA form, the CDR3 reads TGTGCCAGCAGTCAAGCCGTAGGCACAGATACGCAGTATTTT. It yields the protein CASSQAVGTDTQYF.

This clonotype has at least ten counts. Germline is not matched at one junction end, which may reflect a read error. V is TRBV6-5 and J is TRBJ1-2; TRBD1 might be the D (5 bases). CDR3 length equals 12 residues. Germline V lookup: CDR1 MNHEY, CDR2 SVGAGI. CDR3 region: CASSQGTYGYTF. As DNA, the CDR3 is TGCGCCAGCAGCCAAGGGACCTATGGCTACACCTTC.

This clonotype was counted between two and nine times. The chain carries TRBV28 and TRBJ1-4; D uncertain. The CDR3 spans 14 residues. The germline V and J ends were trimmed by 6 bases and 8 bases, with 16 bases remaining between them. Looked up from germline, CDR1 is MDHEN and CDR2 is SYDVKM. CDR3 nucleotides: TGTGCCAGCAGCTCCCCCGGTACGGGAGAAAAACTGTTTTTT. Protein: CASSSPGTGEKLFF.